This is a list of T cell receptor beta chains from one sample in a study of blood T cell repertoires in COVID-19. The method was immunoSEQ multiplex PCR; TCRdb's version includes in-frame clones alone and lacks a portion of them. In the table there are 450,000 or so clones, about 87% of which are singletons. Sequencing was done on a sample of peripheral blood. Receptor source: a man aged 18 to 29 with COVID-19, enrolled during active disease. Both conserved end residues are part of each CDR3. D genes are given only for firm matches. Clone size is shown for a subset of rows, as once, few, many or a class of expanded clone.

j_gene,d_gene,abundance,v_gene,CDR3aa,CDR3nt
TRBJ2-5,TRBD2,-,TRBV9,CASSVGGGKAGWGETQYF,TGTGCCAGCAGCGTAGGAGGAGGAAAAGCGGGGTGGGGAGAGACCCAGTACTTC
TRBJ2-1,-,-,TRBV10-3,CAISESGPVSYNEQFF,TGTGCCATCAGTGAGTCGGGGCCGGTATCCTACAATGAGCAGTTCTTC
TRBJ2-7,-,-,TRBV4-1,CASSQVEQGYEQYF,TGCGCCAGCAGCCAAGTGGAACAGGGCTACGAGCAGTACTTC
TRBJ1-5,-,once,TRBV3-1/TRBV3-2,CASSQGVTDSNQPQHF,TGTGCCAGCAGCCAAGGGGTTACAGATAGCAATCAGCCCCAGCATTTT
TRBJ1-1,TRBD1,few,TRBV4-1,CASSPEFRDRGTEAFF,TGCGCCAGCAGCCCCGAATTCCGGGACAGGGGCACTGAAGCTTTCTTT
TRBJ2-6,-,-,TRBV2,CASSEQGTSGANVLTF,TGTGCCAGCAGTGAACAGGGAACCTCTGGGGCCAACGTCCTGACTTTC
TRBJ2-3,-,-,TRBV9,CASSADPFSGTSTDTQYF,TGTGCCAGCAGCGCAGACCCTTTTAGCGGTACTAGCACAGATACGCAGTATTTT
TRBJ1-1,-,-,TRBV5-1,CASSLGRSDTEAFF,TGCGCCAGCAGCTTGGGCAGGTCGGACACTGAAGCTTTCTTT
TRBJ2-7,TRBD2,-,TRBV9,CASSQTSGSGYEQYF,TGTGCCAGCAGCCAGACTAGCGGGAGTGGGTACGAGCAGTACTTC
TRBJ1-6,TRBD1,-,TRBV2,CASQGTGIDSPLHF,TGTGCCAGCCAAGGGACAGGGATTGATTCACCCCTCCACTTT
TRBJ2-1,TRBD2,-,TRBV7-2,CASSLWSSGGISYNEQFF,TGTGCCAGCAGCTTATGGTCTAGCGGGGGGATCTCCTACAATGAGCAGTTCTTC
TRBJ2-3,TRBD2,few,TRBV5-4,CASSLGAGGPGDTQYF,TGTGCCAGCAGCTTGGGTGCGGGGGGGCCCGGAGATACGCAGTATTTT
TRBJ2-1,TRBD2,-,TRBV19,CASSIPTSGSNEQFF,TGTGCCAGTAGTATTCCCACTAGCGGGAGCAATGAGCAGTTCTTC
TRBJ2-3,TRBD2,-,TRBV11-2,CASSRAPTTSSDTQYF,TGTGCCAGCAGTCGTGCCCCTACGACTAGCTCAGATACGCAGTATTTT